These 22 T cell receptor beta chains were sequenced from one sample in a study of human CD8 memory T cell subsets. Libraries targeted TCR beta using 5' RACE with UMIs. TCRdb re-analyzed the 5' RACE reads; it lists each CDR3 protein once, without DNA. The listing contains around 10,000 distinct CDR3 sequences. The sequencing input was CD8+ T cells from PBMCs. The receptors here all came from a human donor in good health.

The rearrangement uses TRBV5-1 and TRBJ1-1; checking the TCRdb D call of TRBD1 is not possible without DNA. The CDR3 totals 13 residues. Germline CDR1 and CDR2: SGHRS and YFSETQ. This chain's CDR3 is CASSLEGGSEAFF.

CDR3 loop: CSVSGGQAYEQYF. This sequence joins TRBV29-1 and TRBJ2-7; checking the TCRdb D call of TRBD1 is not possible without DNA. The CDR3 totals 13 residues. Per germline, CDR1 SQVTM and CDR2 ANQGSEA.

The rearrangement uses TRBV5-1 and TRBJ1-1. Per germline, CDR1 SGHRS and CDR2 YFSETQ. The CDR3 is 11 amino acids. The CDR3 here is CASSFRTEAFF.

V gene TRBV4-3 combines with J gene TRBJ2-1; no DNA is available, so the TRBD2 call from TCRdb remains unchecked. CDR1 LGHNA and CDR2 YSLEER come from the germline V gene. The CDR3 length is 18 residues. CDR3 in amino acids: CASSQEGASGSSYNEQFF.

The chain is built from TRBV7-9 and TRBJ2-2. There are 16 residues in the CDR3. Germline loops: CDR1 SEHNR, CDR2 FQNEAQ (reference sequence). CDR3 amino acids: CASSLVSGIKTGELFF. The full variable domain, its missing parts supplied by reference TRBV7-9 and TRBJ2-2, is DTGVSQNPRHKITKRGQNVTFRCDPISEHNRLYWYRQTLGQGPEFLTYFQNEAQLEKSRLLSDRFSAERPKGSFSTLEIQRTEQGDSAMYLCASSLVSGIKTGELFFGEGSRLTVL.

This chain uses TRBV28 with TRBJ2-1; TCRdb picks TRBD1, but there is no DNA to check that call. Germline CDR1 reads MDHEN; CDR2 reads SYDVKM. The CDR3 loop spans 14 amino acids. This chain's CDR3 is CASTLAGRYNEQFF.

The chain carries TRBV4-1 and TRBJ1-1; TCRdb indicates TRBD1, and absent DNA this call remains unverified. CDR1 is MGHRA, CDR2 YSYEKL, per germline. The CDR3 sequence is 16 residues long. The CDR3 loop is CASSQEQGVLYTEAFF.

The chain has TRBV27 and TRBJ2-7; TCRdb proposes TRBD1, but this gene call is untestable without DNA. The CDR3 is made up of 14 amino acids. The germline V gene has CDR1 MNHEY and CDR2 SMNVEV (reference sequence). CDR3 amino acids: CASSLGQGTYEQYF.

This chain links TRBV5-4 with TRBJ2-5; lacking DNA, the TRBD1 call made by TCRdb goes unchecked. Germline CDR1 reads SGHNT; CDR2 reads YYREEE (reference sequence). This CDR3 has 14 amino acids. CDR3 loop: CASSLTGEGETQYF.

The chain couples TRBV7-9 to TRBJ2-7. The germline V gene has CDR1 SEHNR and CDR2 FQNEAQ (reference sequence). The CDR3 is 15 residues long. The CDR3 here is CASSSHPDESYEQYF.

This chain joins TRBV4-3 and TRBJ2-1; TCRdb names TRBD2, which stays unverified in the absence of DNA. The CDR3 loop spans 15 amino acids. The germline CDR1 and CDR2 sequences are LGHNA and YSLEER. CDR3 sequence: CASSQVAGARNEQFF.

This chain links TRBV6-2 or TRBV6-3 with TRBJ2-7. The CDR3 has 12 residues. Germline V gives CDR1 MNHEY, CDR2 SVGEGT. The CDR3 region is CASSYSAYEQYF.

The chain uses TRBV29-1 and TRBJ1-5; TCRdb's D call of TRBD1 is untestable without DNA. The length of the CDR3 is 15 residues. Germline CDR1 and CDR2: SQVTM and ANQGSEA. CDR3 region: CSVGDRGLGNQPQHF.

The gene calls are TRBV12-3 or TRBV12-4 and TRBJ1-2; TCRdb returns TRBD1, unconfirmable since there is no DNA. This CDR3 contains 16 residues. CDR3: CASTPGDRGPNYGYTF.

V usage is TRBV7-9 and J usage is TRBJ1-1. CDR1 SEHNR and CDR2 FQNEAQ come from the germline V gene (reference sequence). The CDR3 has 12 amino acids. The CDR3 loop is CASSLVSTEAFF.

The V call is TRBV6-1, the J call TRBJ2-7. Germline-derived CDR1 and CDR2 are MNHNS and SASEGT. The CDR3 is 15 residues long. The CDR3: CASSEEVTATYEQYF.

This rearrangement joins TRBV5-4 to TRBJ2-2; the TCRdb call, TRBD1, lacks DNA for checking. This CDR3 comprises 16 residues. Germline V CDR1 and CDR2: SGHNT, YYREEE (reference sequence). The CDR3 here is CASSPAGVGNTGELFF.

The chain recombines TRBV6-2 or TRBV6-3 with TRBJ2-1; TCRdb's D call, TRBD2, is unchecked because there is no DNA. Germline V lookup: CDR1 MNHEY, CDR2 SVGEGT. This CDR3 has 15 residues. CDR3 residues: CASSLLAERDNEQFF.

The rearrangement uses TRBV6-4 and TRBJ2-6; TCRdb designates TRBD1, a call that cannot be tested without DNA. The germline CDR1 and CDR2 sequences are MRHNA and SNTAGT. The CDR3 totals 16 residues. The CDR3 spells CASSDTGGSGANVLTF.

The V gene is TRBV7-9, the J gene TRBJ2-5. From germline, CDR1 is SEHNR and CDR2 FQNEAQ (reference sequence). This CDR3 region has 19 residues. The CDR3 protein is CASSLPPAEPGPLQETQYF.

J is TRBJ1-2 and V is TRBV23-1. TRBV23-1 has ORF status, its function being uncertain. The CDR3 spans 15 residues. CDR3 sequence: CASSQYRSPPYGYTF.

The chain recombines TRBV5-4 with TRBJ2-7; TCRdb lists TRBD1, though no DNA is available to test this call. The CDR3 totals 16 residues. The germline V gene encodes CDR1 SGHNT and CDR2 YYREEE (reference sequence). The CDR3 loop is CASSQRDRGPHWEQYF.